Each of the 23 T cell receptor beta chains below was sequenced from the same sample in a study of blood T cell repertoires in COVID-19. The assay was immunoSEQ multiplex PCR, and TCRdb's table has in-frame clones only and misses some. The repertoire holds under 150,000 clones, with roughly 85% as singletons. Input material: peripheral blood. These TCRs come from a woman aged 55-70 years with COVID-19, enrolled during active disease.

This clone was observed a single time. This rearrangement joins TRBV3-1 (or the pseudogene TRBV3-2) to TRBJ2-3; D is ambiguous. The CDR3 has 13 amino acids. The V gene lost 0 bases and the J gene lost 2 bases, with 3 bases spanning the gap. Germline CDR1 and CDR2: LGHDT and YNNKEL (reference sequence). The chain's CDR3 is CASSQDYTDTQYF. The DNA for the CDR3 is TGTGCCAGCAGCCAAGACTACACAGATACGCAGTATTTT.

CDR3 amino acids: CASSLEARGNTEAFF. CDR3 bases: TGTGCCAGCAGCTTAGAGGCCAGGGGGAACACTGAAGCTTTCTTT. The rearrangement uses TRBV7-3 and TRBJ1-1; the D gene is possibly TRBD1 (6 bases). The germline V gene encodes CDR1 SGHTA and CDR2 FQGTGA. The CDR3 has 15 residues. V dropped 2 bases and J dropped 1 base, with 11 bases sitting between them.

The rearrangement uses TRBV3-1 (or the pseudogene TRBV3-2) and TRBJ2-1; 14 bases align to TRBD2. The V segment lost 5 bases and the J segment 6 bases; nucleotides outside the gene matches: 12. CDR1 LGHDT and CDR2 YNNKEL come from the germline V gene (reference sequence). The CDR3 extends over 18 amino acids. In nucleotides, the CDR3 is TGTGCCAGCAGCTCTTATTCCAGGACTAGCGGGGGGCTCAATGAGCAGTTCTTC. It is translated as CASSSYSRTSGGLNEQFF.

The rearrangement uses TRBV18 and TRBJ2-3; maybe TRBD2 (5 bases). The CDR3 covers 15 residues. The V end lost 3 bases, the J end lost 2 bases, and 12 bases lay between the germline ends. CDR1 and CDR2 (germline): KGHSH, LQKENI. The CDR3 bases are TGTGCCAGCTCACCTAGGAGCGGAAACACAGATACGCAGTATTTT. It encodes CASSPRSGNTDTQYF.

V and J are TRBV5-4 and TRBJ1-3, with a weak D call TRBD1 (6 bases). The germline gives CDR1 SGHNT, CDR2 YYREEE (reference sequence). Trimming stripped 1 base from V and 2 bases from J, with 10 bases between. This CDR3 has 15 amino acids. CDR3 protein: CASSLIGGTGNTIYF. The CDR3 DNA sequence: TGTGCCAGCAGCTTGATAGGGGGTACTGGAAACACCATATATTTT. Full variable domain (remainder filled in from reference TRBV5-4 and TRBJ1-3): ETGVTQSPTHLIKTRGQQVTLRCSSQSGHNTVSWYQQALGQGPQFIFQYYREEENGRGNFPPRFSGLQFPNYSSELNVNALELDDSALYLCASSLIGGTGNTIYFGEGSWLTVV.

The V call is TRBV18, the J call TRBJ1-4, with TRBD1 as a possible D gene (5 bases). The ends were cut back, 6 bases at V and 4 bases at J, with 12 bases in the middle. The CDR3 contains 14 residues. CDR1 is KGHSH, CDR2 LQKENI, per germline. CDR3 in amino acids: CASSTLQGNEKLFF. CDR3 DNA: TGTGCCAGCTCGACCCTCCAGGGTAATGAAAAACTGTTTTTT.

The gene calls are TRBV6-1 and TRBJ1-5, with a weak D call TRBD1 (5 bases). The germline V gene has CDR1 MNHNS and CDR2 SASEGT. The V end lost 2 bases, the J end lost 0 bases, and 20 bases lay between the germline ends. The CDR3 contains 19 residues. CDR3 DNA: TGTGCCAGCAGTGAAAGAATAGGGGCATTCGGAACTAGCAATCAGCCCCAGCATTTT. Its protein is CASSERIGAFGTSNQPQHF.

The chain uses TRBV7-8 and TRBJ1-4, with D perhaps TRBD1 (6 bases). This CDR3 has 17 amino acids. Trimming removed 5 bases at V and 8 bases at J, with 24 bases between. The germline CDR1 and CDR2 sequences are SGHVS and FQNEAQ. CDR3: CASSTPPTGIRVEKLFF. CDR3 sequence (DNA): TGTGCCAGCAGCACCCCCCCAACAGGGATCAGGGTGGAAAAACTGTTTTTT.

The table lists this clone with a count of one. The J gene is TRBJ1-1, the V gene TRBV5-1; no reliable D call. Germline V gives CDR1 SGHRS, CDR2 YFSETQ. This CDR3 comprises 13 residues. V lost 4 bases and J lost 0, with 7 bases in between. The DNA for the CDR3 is TGCGCCAGCAGCCTACTGGTGAACACTGAAGCTTTCTTT. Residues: CASSLLVNTEAFF.

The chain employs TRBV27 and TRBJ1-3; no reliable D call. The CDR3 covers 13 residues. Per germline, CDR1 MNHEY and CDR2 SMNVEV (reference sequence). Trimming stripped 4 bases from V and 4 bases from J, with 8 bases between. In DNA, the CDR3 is TGTGCCAGCAGTTCGGCTAGGGGAAACACCATATATTTT. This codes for CASSSARGNTIYF.

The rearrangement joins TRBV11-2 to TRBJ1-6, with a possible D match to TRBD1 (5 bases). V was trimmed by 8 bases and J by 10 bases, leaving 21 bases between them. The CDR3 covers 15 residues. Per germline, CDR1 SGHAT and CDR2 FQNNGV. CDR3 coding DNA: TGTGCCAGCTCCCTTGGGGCGCCCGTTGGGTCACCCCTCCACTTT. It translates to CASSLGAPVGSPLHF.

CDR3 sequence reads: CASSRTGANTEAFF. As DNA, the CDR3 is TGTGCCAGCAGCAGGACAGGGGCAAACACTGAAGCTTTCTTT. J is TRBJ1-1 and V is TRBV9; 9 nucleotides align to TRBD1. V lost 4 bases and J lost 2; bases outside the gene matches: 3. Looked up from germline, CDR1 is SGDLS and CDR2 is YYNGEE. The CDR3 totals 14 residues.

CDR3 residues: CASRGGLANYGYTF. The CDR3 DNA is TGTGCCAGCAGGGGGGGACTCGCTAACTATGGCTACACCTTC. V gene TRBV2 combines with J gene TRBJ1-2; tentatively, D is TRBD1 (5 bases). The CDR3 sequence is 14 residues long. V gave up 6 bases and J gave up 0 bases, with 11 bases separating them. The V gene's germline CDR1 is SNHLY and CDR2 FYNNEI.

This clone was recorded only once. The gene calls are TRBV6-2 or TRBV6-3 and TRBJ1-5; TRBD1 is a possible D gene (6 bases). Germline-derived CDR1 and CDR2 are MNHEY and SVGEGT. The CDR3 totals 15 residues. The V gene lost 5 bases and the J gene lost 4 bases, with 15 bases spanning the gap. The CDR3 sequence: CASSDTGRFNQPQHF. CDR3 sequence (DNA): TGTGCCAGCAGTGACACAGGGCGTTTTAATCAGCCCCAGCATTTT.

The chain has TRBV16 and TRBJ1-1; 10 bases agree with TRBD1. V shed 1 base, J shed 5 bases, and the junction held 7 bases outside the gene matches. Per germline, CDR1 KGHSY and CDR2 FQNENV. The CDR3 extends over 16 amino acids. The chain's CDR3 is CASSQYRDRGATEAFF. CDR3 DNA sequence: TGTGCCAGCAGCCAATACCGGGACAGGGGAGCGACTGAAGCTTTCTTT. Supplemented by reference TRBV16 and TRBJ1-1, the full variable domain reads GEEVAQTPKHLVRGEGQKAKLYCAPIKGHSYVFWYQQVLKNEFKFLISFQNENVFDETGMPKERFSAKCLPNSPCSLEIQATKLEDSAVYFCASSQYRDRGATEAFFGQGTRLTVV.

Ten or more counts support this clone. In nucleotides, the CDR3 is TGTGCCAGCAGCCCGGACCCAGGGAACTATGGCTACACCTTC. Translating gives CASSPDPGNYGYTF. The rearrangement links TRBV5-4 to TRBJ1-2, with D maybe TRBD1 (5 bases). This CDR3 is 14 amino acids long. Germline V gene sequence: CDR1 SGHNT, CDR2 YYREEE (reference sequence). Trimming left V 4 bases short and J 2 bases short, with 12 bases between.

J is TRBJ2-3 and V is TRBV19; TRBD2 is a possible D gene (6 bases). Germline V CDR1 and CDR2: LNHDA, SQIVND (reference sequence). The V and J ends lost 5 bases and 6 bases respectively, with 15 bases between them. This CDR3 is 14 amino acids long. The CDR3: CASSARDSLDTQYF. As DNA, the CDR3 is TGTGCCAGTAGTGCCCGGGACTCCCTGGATACGCAGTATTTT. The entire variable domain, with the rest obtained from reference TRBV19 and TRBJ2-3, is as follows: DGGITQSPKYLFRKEGQNVTLSCEQNLNHDAMYWYRQDPGQGLRLIYYSQIVNDFQKGDIAEGYSVSREKKESFPLTVTSAQKNPTAFYLCASSARDSLDTQYFGPGTRLTVL.

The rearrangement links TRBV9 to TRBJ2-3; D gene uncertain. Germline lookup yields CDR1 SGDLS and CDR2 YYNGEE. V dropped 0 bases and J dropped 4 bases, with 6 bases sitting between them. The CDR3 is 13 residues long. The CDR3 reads CASSVDSPDTQYF. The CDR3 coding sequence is TGTGCCAGCAGCGTAGACAGCCCAGATACGCAGTATTTT.

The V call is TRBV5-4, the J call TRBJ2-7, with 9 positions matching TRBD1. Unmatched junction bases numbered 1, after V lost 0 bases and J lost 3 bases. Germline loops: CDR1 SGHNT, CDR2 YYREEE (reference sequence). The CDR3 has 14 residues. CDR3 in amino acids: CASSLVDRGYEQYF. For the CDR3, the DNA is TGTGCCAGCAGCTTGGTGGACAGGGGCTACGAGCAGTACTTC.

CDR3 sequence (DNA): TGTGCCAGTAGTATAGCCAGGGGTACGGACTATGGCTACACCTTC. It codes for CASSIARGTDYGYTF. This chain uses TRBV19 with TRBJ1-2; D possibly corresponds to TRBD1 (6 bases). Per germline, CDR1 LNHDA and CDR2 SQIVND (reference sequence). The CDR3 has 15 amino acids. Trimming pared 1 base from V and 3 bases from J, leaving 12 bases between.

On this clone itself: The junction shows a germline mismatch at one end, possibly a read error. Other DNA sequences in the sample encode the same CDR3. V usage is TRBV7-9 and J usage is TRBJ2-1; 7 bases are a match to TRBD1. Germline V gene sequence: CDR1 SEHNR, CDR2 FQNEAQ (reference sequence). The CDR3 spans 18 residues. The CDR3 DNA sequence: TGTGCCAGTAGCTTACCGGGACAGATGACACCCCGTTACAATGAGCAGTTCTTC. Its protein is CASSLPGQMTPRYNEQFF.

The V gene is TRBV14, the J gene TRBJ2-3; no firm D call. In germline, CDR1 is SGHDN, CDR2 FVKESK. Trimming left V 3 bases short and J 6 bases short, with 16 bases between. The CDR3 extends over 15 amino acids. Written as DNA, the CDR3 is TGTGCCAGCAGCCAGAAGAACAAGTGGTTGGATACGCAGTATTTT. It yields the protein CASSQKNKWLDTQYF. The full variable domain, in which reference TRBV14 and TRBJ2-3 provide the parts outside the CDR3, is EAGVTQFPSHSVIEKGQTVTLRCDPISGHDNLYWYRRVMGKEIKFLLHFVKESKQDESGMPNNRFLAERTGGTYSTLKVQPAELEDSGVYFCASSQKNKWLDTQYFGPGTRLTVL.

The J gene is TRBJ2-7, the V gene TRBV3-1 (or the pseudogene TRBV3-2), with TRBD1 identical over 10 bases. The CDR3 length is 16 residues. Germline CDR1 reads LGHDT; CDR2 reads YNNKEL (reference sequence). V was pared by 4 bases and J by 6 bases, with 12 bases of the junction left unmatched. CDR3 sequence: CASSRGSGTGAVEQYF. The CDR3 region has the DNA TGTGCCAGCAGCCGCGGTTCCGGGACAGGGGCGGTCGAGCAGTACTTC.